The 18 T cell receptor beta chains below were found in one sample sequenced in a study of cytomegalovirus exposure and HLA in healthy donors. The PCR was carried out with 60 Vbeta primers and 13 Jbeta primers. The data were produced by immunoSEQ multiplex PCR, yet TCRdb's version contains in-frame clones alone and is incomplete. The table records under 150,000 clones, 82% of them present only once. The sample taken for sequencing was PBMCs. These TCRs come from a woman aged 18 to 35 in good health and CMV-seronegative.

The V and J genes are TRBV19 and TRBJ1-1; D gene unclear. The CDR3 covers 15 residues. V was clipped by 4 bases and J by 2 bases, with 14 bases between them. The V gene's germline CDR1 is LNHDA and CDR2 SQIVND (reference sequence). CDR3: CASSTPAGYNTEAFF. CDR3 nucleotides: TGTGCCAGTAGTACCCCCGCAGGCTATAACACTGAAGCTTTCTTT.

The rearrangement links TRBV11-3 to TRBJ2-1; 10 bases fit TRBD2. J lost 10 bases, V lost 1 base, and 4 bases had no gene match. The germline CDR1 and CDR2 sequences are SGHNT and YENEEA. The CDR3 is made up of 14 amino acids. The CDR3 DNA follows: TGTGCCAGCAGCTTAGGACTAGCGGGTAGCGAGCAGTTCTTC. Protein: CASSLGLAGSEQFF.

The gene calls are TRBV30 and TRBJ2-3; D perhaps matches TRBD2 (7 bases). CDR3 length: 14 residues. Trimming took 3 bases from V and 7 from J, leaving 17 bases between them. Germline V gene lookup returns CDR1 GTSNPN and CDR2 SVGIG (reference sequence). The CDR3 loop is CAWRGGRGPHTQYF. CDR3 bases: TGTGCCTGGAGGGGTGGGCGGGGGCCCCATACGCAGTATTTT.

This chain joins TRBV14 and TRBJ2-7; D gene uncertain. The V gene lost 1 base and the J gene lost 3 bases, with 13 bases spanning the gap. Germline V gene sequence: CDR1 SGHDN, CDR2 FVKESK. This CDR3 comprises 15 residues. CDR3: CASSQAHLVVYEQYF. The CDR3 DNA is TGTGCCAGCAGCCAAGCCCATCTAGTGGTCTACGAGCAGTACTTC.

The gene calls are TRBV27 and TRBJ2-1; 8 bases are shared with TRBD2. V gave up 2 bases and J gave up 3 bases; unmatched junction bases: 15. The CDR3 runs to 19 residues. Germline values: CDR1 MNHEY, CDR2 SMNVEV (reference sequence). CDR3 coding DNA: TGTGCCAGCAGTTTAGATTCCCCGGGAGGGCAATTGTACTACAATGAGCAGTTCTTC. Its translation: CASSLDSPGGQLYYNEQFF.

The chain couples TRBV27 to TRBJ1-5, with D unclear. Germline V gene data show CDR1 as MNHEY and CDR2 as SMNVEV (reference sequence). V was pared by 2 bases and J by 6 bases, with 5 bases between. There are 12 residues in the CDR3. CDR3 coding DNA: TGTGCCAGCAGTTTAGGAGGTCAGCCCCAGCATTTT. Protein sequence: CASSLGGQPQHF.

The gene calls are TRBV7-2 and TRBJ2-1, with 8 bases lining up with TRBD1. This CDR3 comprises 15 residues. Germline V gene data show CDR1 as SGHTA and CDR2 as FQGNSA. J gave up 4 bases and V 2 bases, and 4 bases lay outside the gene matches. DNA for the CDR3: TGTGCCAGCAGCTTACCGGGACAGGAATACAATGAGCAGTTCTTC. It encodes CASSLPGQEYNEQFF.

The chain is built from TRBV11-2 and TRBJ2-5, with 8 bases aligning to TRBD1. CDR3 length: 14 residues. V lost 1 base, J lost 4 bases, and 2 bases stayed unmatched. Germline V gene data show CDR1 as SGHAT and CDR2 as FQNNGV. Here the CDR3 DNA reads TGTGCCAGCAGCTTAGTAACAGGGGGAGAGACCCAGTACTTC. This codes for CASSLVTGGETQYF.

This sequence joins TRBV4-3 and TRBJ2-7, with D maybe TRBD2 (6 bases). The CDR3 is 17 amino acids. Trimming took off 0 bases at V and 4 bases at J, with 19 bases between the two ends. CDR1 is LGHNA, CDR2 YSLEER, per germline. The CDR3 DNA sequence: TGCGCCAGCAGCCAAGACACCGGGACTCCGCGTTCGTACGAGCAGTACGTC. It translates to CASSQDTGTPRSYEQYV.

The rearrangement joins TRBV7-9 to TRBJ1-1; possible D gene TRBD1, 6 bases. This CDR3 has 16 residues. V lost 4 bases and J 4 bases, leaving 19 bases between the germline ends. CDR1 and CDR2 (germline): SEHNR, FQNEAQ (reference sequence). The CDR3 sequence: CASSYFAGGDGTEAFF. In nucleotides, the CDR3 is TGTGCCAGCAGCTATTTTGCGGGGGGCGATGGCACTGAAGCTTTCTTT.

Concerning this clone itself: A read error may produce the germline difference seen at one junction end. The rearrangement uses TRBV5-1 and TRBJ2-5; TRBD1 matches 10 bases. Germline CDR1 SGHRS, CDR2 YFSETQ. The CDR3 length is 14 residues. The DNA for the CDR3 is TGCGCCAGCAGTCTGACAGGGGGCCAAAAGACCCAGTACTTC. Amino acid sequence: CASSLTGGQKTQYF.

The CDR3 region is CASSRRGSAKNIQYF. The CDR3 DNA is TGTGCCAGCAGTCGTAGAGGGAGCGCCAAAAACATTCAGTACTTC. V usage is TRBV28 and J usage is TRBJ2-4; perhaps TRBD2 as D (5 bases). CDR1 and CDR2 from the germline V gene are MDHEN and SYDVKM. There are 15 residues in the CDR3. Trimming cost V 5 bases and J 1 base, with 12 bases left between them.

The chain links TRBV5-5 to TRBJ1-2; 7 nucleotides match TRBD1. The V gene end was trimmed by 4 bases and the J gene end by 4 bases; junction bases not matched to a gene: 4. The CDR3 covers 13 residues. Germline assignment: CDR1 SGHKS and CDR2 YYEKEE (reference sequence). In nucleotides, the CDR3 is TGTGCCAGCAGCGCTACAGGGGCCTATGGCTACACCTTC. Protein sequence: CASSATGAYGYTF.

The rearrangement uses TRBV13 and TRBJ2-3; 16 bases match TRBD2. This CDR3 has 17 residues. The V and J ends lost 2 bases and 4 bases, in that order; junction bases with no gene match: 3. CDR1 is PRHDT, CDR2 FYEKMQ, per germline (reference sequence). The CDR3 DNA reads as TGTGCCAGCAGCTTATCCGGGACTAGCGGGAGGGCAGATACGCAGTATTTT. Translating it yields CASSLSGTSGRADTQYF.

CDR3 DNA sequence: TGCAGTGCTAGATTTTCTGCTGAAGCTTTCTTT. This translates into CSARFSAEAFF. The V call is TRBV20-1, the J call TRBJ1-1; D is undetermined. CDR3 length: 11 amino acids. CDR1 DFQATT and CDR2 SNEGSKA come from the germline V gene (reference sequence). Trimming took off 2 bases at V and 6 bases at J, with 7 bases between the two ends.

This clone was seen a handful of times. The V gene is TRBV6-1, the J gene TRBJ1-1; D is unresolved. Trimming left V 5 bases short and J 1 base short, with 8 bases between. This CDR3 spans 13 amino acids. Germline V CDR1 and CDR2: MNHNS, SASEGT. CDR3 loop: CASSRTKNTEAFF. The CDR3 DNA is TGTGCCAGCAGTCGGACTAAGAACACTGAAGCTTTCTTT.

Here the CDR3 DNA reads TGTGCCAGCAGTTTACTAGGACAGGGGGCCTACAATGAGCAGTTCTTC. This translates into CASSLLGQGAYNEQFF. V is TRBV28 and J is TRBJ2-1; 10 bases fit TRBD1. The CDR3 is 16 amino acids. The germline V gene encodes CDR1 MDHEN and CDR2 SYDVKM. Germline trimming cut 2 bases from V and 2 bases from J; bases unmatched to any gene: 3. Full variable domain (rest looked up from reference TRBV28 and TRBJ2-1): DVKVTQSSRYLVKRTGEKVFLECVQDMDHENMFWYRQDPGLGLRLIYFSYDVKMKEKGDIPEGYSVSREKKERFSLILESASTNQTSMYLCASSLLGQGAYNEQFFGPGTRLTVL.

This clone was seen just once. The rearrangement uses TRBV19 and TRBJ1-1, with D possibly being TRBD1 (5 bases). In germline, CDR1 is LNHDA, CDR2 SQIVND (reference sequence). The CDR3 length is 16 residues. The V gene lost 1 base and the J gene lost 0 bases, with 12 bases spanning the gap. The CDR3 protein is CASSIVAGLVNTEAFF. CDR3 nucleotide sequence: TGTGCCAGTAGTATAGTGGCAGGGCTAGTGAACACTGAAGCTTTCTTT. The whole variable domain, filled in from reference TRBV19 and TRBJ1-1, reads DGGITQSPKYLFRKEGQNVTLSCEQNLNHDAMYWYRQDPGQGLRLIYYSQIVNDFQKGDIAEGYSVSREKKESFPLTVTSAQKNPTAFYLCASSIVAGLVNTEAFFGQGTRLTVV.